This TCR beta chain was retrieved from a study of human T cells and chemical hapten exposure. Findings and limits, study-wide: Expanded TCRs made up significantly more big CDR3 similarity clusters than controls did.

Details on this clonotype: Antigen specificity is unknown.

TCRdb reprocessed the RACE reads via MiXCR and lists one record per CDR3 protein. The top ten clones hold around 1.4% of a sample with about 140,000 distinct CDR3 sequences, roughly 12% of them seen once. The CDR3 sequence is 11 residues long. In germline, CDR1 is MDHEN, CDR2 SYDVKM. V shed 6 bases and J shed 10 bases, with 10 bases lying between them. Time point specified: patch test 2, 6 weeks after DPC sensitization. Documented treatment: therapeutic diphenylcyclopropenone sensitization with weekly scalp DPC. The source is a woman aged 45-65 years with alopecia areata. Some clones in this sample may be carry-over from other donors' samples. The sample in question was whole blood, obtained in connection with sensitization to the hapten diphenylcyclopropenone (DPC). This chain connects TRBV28 to TRBJ2-1; possibly TRBD2 for D (6 bases). The CDR3 sequence: CASSPLAEQFF. CDR3 sequence (DNA): TGTGCCAGCAGCCCTCTAGCGGAGCAGTTCTTC.